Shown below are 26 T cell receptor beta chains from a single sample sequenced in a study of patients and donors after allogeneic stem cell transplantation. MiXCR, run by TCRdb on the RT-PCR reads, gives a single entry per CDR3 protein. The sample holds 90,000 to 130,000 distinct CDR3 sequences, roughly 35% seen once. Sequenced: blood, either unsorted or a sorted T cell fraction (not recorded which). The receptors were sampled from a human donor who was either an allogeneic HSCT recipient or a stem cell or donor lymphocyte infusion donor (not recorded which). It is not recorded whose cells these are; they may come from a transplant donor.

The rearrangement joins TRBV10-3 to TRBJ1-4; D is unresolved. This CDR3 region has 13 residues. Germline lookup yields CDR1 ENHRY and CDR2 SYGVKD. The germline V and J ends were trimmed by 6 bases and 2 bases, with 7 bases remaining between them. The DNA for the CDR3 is TGTGCCATCAGCCGGTTCACTAATGAAAAACTGTTTTTT. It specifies CAISRFTNEKLFF.

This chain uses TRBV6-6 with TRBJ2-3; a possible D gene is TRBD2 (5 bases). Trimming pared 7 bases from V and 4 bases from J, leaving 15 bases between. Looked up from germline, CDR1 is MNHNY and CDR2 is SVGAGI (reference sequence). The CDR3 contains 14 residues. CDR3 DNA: TGTGCCAGCATCCGCTCCCTCGGGGCAGATACGCAGTATTTT. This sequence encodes CASIRSLGADTQYF.

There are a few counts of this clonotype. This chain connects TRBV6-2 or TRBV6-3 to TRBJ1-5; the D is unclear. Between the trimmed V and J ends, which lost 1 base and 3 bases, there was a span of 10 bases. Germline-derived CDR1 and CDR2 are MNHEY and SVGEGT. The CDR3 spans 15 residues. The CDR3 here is CASSYWAQYNQPQHF. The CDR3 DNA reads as TGTGCCAGCAGTTACTGGGCACAGTACAATCAGCCCCAGCATTTT.

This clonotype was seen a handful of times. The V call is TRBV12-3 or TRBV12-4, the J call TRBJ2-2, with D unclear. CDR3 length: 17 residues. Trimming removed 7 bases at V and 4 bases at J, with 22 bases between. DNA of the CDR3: TGTGCCAGCACCAGATTTCCGGGTCTAGTGGGCACCGGGGAGCTGTTTTTT. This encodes CASTRFPGLVGTGELFF.

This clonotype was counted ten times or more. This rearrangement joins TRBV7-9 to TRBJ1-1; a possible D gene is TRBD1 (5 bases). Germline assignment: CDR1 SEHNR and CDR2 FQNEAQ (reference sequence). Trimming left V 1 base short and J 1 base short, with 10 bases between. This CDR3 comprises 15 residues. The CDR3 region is CASSLGGGENTEAFF. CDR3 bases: TGTGCCAGCAGCTTAGGCGGGGGAGAGAACACTGAAGCTTTCTTT.

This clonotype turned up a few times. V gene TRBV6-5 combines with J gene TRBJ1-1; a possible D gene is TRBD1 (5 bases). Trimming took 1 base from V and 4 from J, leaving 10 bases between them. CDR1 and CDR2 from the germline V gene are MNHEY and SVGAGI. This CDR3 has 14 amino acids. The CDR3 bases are TGTGCCAGCAGTTACTTGGGGCTGGGCACTGAAGCTTTCTTT. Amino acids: CASSYLGLGTEAFF.

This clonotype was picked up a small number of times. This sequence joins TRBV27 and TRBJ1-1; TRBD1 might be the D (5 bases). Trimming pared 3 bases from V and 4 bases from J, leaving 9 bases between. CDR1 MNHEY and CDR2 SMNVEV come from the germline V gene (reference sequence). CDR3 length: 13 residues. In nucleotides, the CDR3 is TGTGCCAGCAGTTTTCGGGGGATCACTGAAGCTTTCTTT. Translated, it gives CASSFRGITEAFF.

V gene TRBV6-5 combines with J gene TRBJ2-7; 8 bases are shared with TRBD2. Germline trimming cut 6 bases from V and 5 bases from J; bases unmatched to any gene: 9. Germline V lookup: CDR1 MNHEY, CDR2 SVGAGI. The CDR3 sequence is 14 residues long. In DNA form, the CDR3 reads TGTGCCAGCAGCGTAATGGGGACTAGAAACGAGCAGTACTTC. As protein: CASSVMGTRNEQYF.

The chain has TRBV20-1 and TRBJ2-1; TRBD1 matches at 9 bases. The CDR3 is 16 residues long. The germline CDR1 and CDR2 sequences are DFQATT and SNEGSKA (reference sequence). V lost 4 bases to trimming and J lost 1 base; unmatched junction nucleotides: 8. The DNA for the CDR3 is TGCAGTGCTAACATACGGACAGGGGTATCCTACAATGAGCAGTTCTTC. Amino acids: CSANIRTGVSYNEQFF.

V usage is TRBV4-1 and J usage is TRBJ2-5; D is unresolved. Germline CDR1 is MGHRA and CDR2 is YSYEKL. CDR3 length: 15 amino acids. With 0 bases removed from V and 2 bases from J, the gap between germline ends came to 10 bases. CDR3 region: CASSQESQPQETQYF. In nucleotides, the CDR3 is TGCGCCAGCAGCCAAGAGTCTCAGCCTCAAGAGACCCAGTACTTC.

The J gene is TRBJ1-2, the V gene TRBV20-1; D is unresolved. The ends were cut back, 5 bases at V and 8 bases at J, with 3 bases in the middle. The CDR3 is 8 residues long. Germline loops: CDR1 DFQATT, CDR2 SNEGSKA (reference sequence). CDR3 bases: TGCAGTGCTGAGGGCTACACCTTC. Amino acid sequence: CSAEGYTF.

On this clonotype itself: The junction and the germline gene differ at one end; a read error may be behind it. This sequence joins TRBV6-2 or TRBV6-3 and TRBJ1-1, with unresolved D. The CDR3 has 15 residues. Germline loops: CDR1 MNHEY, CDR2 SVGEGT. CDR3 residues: CASSYSRHPNTEDFF. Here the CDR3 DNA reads TGTGCCAGCAGTTACTCGAGGCACCCGAACACTGAAGATTTCTTT.

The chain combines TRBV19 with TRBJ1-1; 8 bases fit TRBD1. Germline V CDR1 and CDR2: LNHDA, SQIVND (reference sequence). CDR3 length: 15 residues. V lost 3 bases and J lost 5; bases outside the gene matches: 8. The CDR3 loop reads CASSMIPTGGTEAFF. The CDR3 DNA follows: TGTGCCAGTAGTATGATCCCAACAGGGGGTACTGAAGCTTTCTTT.

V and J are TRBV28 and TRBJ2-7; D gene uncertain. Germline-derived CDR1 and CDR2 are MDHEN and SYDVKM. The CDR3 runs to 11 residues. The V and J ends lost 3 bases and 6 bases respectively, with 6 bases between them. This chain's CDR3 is CASSFSGEQYF. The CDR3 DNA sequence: TGTGCCAGCAGTTTCTCGGGCGAGCAGTACTTC.

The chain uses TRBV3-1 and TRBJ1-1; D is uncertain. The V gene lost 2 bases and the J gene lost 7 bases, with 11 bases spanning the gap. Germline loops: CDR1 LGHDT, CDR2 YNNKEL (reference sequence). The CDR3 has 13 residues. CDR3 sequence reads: CASSQNSHLEAFF. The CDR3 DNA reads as TGTGCCAGCAGCCAAAATAGCCACCTTGAAGCTTTCTTT.

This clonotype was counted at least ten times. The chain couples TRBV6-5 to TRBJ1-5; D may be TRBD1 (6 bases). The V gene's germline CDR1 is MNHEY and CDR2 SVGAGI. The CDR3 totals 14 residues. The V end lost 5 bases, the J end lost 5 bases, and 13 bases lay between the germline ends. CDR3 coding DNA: TGTGCCAGCAGTAGACGGGACACTGATCAGCCCCAGCATTTT. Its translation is CASSRRDTDQPQHF.

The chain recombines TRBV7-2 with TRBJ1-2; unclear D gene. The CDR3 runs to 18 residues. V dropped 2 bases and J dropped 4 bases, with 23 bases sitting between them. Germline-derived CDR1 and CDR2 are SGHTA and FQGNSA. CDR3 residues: CASSLRPVRLSTLYGYTF. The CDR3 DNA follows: TGTGCCAGCAGCTTAAGACCTGTCCGATTGAGTACCCTCTATGGCTACACCTTC.

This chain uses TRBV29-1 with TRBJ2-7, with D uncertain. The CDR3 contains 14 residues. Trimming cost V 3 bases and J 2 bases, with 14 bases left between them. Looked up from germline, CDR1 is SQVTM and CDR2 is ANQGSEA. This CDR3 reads CSVDIGVPPYEQYF. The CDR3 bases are TGCAGCGTTGATATTGGTGTTCCTCCCTACGAGCAGTACTTC.

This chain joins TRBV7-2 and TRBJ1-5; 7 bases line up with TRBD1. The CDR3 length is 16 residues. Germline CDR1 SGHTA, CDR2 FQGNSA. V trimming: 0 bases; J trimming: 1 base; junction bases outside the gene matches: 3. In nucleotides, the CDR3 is TGTGCCAGCAGCTTAGCTGGCAGGGGGAGCAATCAGCCCCAGCATTTT. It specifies CASSLAGRGSNQPQHF.

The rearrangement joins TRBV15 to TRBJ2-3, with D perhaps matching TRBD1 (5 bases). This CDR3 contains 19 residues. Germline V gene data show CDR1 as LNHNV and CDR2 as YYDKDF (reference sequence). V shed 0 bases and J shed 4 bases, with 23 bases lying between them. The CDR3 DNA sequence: TGTGCCACCAGCAGAGAAGCTTCAGGCAGGGCATATCCCTCAGATACGCAGTATTTT. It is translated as CATSREASGRAYPSDTQYF.

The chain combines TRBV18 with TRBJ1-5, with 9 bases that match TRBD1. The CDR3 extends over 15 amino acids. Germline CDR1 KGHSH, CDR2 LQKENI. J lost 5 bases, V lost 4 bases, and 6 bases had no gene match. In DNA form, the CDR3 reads TGTGCCAGCTCACGGGACAGGGTTAAGGATCAGCCCCAGCATTTT. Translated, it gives CASSRDRVKDQPQHF.

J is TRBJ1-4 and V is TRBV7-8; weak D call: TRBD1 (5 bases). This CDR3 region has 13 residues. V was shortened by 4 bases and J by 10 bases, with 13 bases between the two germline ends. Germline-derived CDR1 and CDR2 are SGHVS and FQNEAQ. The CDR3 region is CASSSPLGGKLFF. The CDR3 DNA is TGTGCCAGCAGCTCCCCGCTGGGGGGAAAACTGTTTTTT.

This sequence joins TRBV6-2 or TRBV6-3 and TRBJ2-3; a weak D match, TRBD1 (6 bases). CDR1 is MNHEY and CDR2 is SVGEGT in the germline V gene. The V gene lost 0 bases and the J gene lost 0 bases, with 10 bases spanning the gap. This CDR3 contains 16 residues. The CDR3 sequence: CASSYSWTASTDTQYF. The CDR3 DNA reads TGTGCCAGCAGTTACTCATGGACAGCTAGCACAGATACGCAGTATTTT.

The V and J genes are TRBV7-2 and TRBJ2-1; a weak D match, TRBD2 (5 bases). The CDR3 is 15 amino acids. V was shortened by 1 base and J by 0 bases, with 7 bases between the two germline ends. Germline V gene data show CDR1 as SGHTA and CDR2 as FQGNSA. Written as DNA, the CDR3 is TGTGCCAGCAGCTTAGTAGGGAGCTCCTACAATGAGCAGTTCTTC. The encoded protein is CASSLVGSSYNEQFF.

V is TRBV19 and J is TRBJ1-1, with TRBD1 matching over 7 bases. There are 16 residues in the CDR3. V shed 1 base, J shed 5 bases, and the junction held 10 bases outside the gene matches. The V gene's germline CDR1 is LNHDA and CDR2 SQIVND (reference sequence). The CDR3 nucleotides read TGTGCCAGTAGTATAGGGTGGAACAGGGGAAGTACTGAAGCTTTCTTT. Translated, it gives CASSIGWNRGSTEAFF.

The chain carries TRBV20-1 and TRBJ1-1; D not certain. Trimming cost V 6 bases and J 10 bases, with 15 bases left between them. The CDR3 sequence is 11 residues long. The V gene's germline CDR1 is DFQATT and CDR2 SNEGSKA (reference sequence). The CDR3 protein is CSASSGSPAFF. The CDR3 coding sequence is TGCAGTGCGAGTAGCGGGTCCCCAGCTTTCTTT.